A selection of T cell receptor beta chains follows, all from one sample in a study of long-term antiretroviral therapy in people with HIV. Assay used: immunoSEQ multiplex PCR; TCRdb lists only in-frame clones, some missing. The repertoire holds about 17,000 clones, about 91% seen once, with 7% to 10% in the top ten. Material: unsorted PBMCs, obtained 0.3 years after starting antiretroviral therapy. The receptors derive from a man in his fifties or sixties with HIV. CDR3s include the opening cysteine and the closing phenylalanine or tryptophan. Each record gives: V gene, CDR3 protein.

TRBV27,CASRMGWEGRPGELFF
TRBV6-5,CASSQTPGIYGYTF
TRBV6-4,CASSEIRLAGAETQYF
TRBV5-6,CASSFPSGGPDTQYF
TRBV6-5,CASSSGLDDTDTQYF
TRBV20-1,CSPARGTEQFF
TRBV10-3,CAISEFVGGRTDTQYF
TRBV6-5,CASSYRAGTEAFF
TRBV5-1,CASSVGTAGDIQYF
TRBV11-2,CASSLGDGQYF
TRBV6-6,CASSYGNTDTQYF
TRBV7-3,CASSFLAVSYNEQFF
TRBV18,CASSPRTGTSSYEQYF
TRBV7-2,CASSYPPDTQYF
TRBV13,CASSLDEAGGRYYGYTF
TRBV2,CASSDLELQTTDTQYF
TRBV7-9,CASSLWSGAQYF
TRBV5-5,CASRPAAVGDTQYF
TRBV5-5,CASSLLGTGLNPGNTIYF
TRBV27,CASSPGTDLWTRTYEQYF
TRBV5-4,CASSLNRLGETQYF
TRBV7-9,CASSLISANTEAFF
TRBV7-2,CASSLMTSGYEQYF
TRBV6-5,CASSPSGRVGETQYF
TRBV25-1,CASSESVGTVPTDTQYF
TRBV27,CASSPGTVPREGYTF
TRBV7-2,CASSGGTGDEQFF
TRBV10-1,CASSDFSAGSKNF
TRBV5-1,CASCRLGTSTDTQYF
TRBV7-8,CASSHGKDSPLHF
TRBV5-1,CASSLYGTTNTGELFF
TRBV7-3,CASSPTGLAGRNHDSYNEQFF
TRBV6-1,CASRFGDSPLHF
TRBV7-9,CASSGYGEQYF
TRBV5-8,CAQRGRSSYNEQFF
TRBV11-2,CASSLWDREYTGELFF
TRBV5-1,CASSGGRGDEKLFF